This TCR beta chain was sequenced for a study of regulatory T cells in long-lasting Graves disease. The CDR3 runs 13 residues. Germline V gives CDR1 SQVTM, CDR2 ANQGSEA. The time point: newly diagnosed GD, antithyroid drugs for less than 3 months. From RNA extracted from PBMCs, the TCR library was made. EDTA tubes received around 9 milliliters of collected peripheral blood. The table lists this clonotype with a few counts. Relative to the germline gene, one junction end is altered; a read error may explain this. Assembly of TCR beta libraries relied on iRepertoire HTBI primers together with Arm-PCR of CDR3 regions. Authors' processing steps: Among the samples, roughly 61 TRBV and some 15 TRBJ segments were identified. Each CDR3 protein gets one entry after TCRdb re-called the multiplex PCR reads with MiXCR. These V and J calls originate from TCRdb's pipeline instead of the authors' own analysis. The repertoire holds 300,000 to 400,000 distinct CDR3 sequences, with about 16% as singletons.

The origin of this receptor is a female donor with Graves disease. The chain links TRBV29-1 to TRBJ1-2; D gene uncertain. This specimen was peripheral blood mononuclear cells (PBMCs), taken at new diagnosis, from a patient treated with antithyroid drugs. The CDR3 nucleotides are TGCAACGTTGATATCCTCCCCAGTTATGGCTACACCTTC. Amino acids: CNVDILPSYGYTF.